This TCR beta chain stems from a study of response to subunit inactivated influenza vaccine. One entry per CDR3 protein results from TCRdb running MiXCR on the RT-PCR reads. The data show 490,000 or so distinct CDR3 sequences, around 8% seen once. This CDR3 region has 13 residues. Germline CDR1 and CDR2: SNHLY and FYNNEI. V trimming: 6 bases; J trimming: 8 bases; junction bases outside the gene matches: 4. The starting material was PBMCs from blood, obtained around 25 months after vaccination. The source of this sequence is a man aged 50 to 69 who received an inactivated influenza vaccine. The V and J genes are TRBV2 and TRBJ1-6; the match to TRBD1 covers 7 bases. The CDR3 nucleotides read TGTGCCAGCAGGCCAGGGACAGATTCACCCCTCCACTTT. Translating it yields CASRPGTDSPLHF.